The clone carrying this T cell receptor beta chain is a singleton in its sample. The antigen remains unidentified. The sample originates from a study of tumor-infiltrating lymphocytes in localized non-small cell lung cancer. Turning to the study itself: Tumor tissue and non-adjacent uninvolved lung came from each patient.

The CDR3 is 19 residues long. CDR1 is SGHVS, CDR2 FQNEAQ, per germline. Trimming took 3 bases from V and 5 from J; bases not matched to a gene: 16. TCRdb's copy holds only in-frame clones and misses some; the assay was immunoSEQ multiplex PCR. The data hold about 12,000 clones, with 60% to 85% observed a single time. Study-wide results and caveats: Technical variation could not be separated from intratumor heterogeneity here.

What was sequenced was lung tumor tissue. This TCR derives from a human donor with non-small cell lung cancer. This chain connects TRBV7-8 to TRBJ1-1; 12 bases map to TRBD1. CDR3 protein: CASSFSSPTGTGGLTEAFF. The CDR3 DNA reads as TGTGCCAGCAGCTTCTCCTCCCCCACCGGGACAGGGGGCCTGACTGAAGCTTTCTTT.